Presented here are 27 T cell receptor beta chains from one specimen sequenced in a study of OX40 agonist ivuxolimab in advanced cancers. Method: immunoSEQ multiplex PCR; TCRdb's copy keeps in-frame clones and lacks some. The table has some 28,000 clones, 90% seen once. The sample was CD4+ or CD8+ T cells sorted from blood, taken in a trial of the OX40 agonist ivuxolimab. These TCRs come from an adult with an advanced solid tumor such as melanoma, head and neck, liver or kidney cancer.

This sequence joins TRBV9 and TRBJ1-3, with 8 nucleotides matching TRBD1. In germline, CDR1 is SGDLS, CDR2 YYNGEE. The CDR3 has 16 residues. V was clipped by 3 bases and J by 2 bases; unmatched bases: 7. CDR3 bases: TGTGCCAGCAGCGGGACCCAGGGGGCTGCTGGAAACACCATATATTTT. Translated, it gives CASSGTQGAAGNTIYF.

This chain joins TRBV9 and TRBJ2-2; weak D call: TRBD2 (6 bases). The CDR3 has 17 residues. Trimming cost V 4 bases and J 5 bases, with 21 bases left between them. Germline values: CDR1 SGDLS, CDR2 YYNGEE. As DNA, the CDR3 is TGTGCCAGCAGCCCACTTATGACGGGACTGATTACCGGGGAGCTGTTTTTT. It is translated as CASSPLMTGLITGELFF.

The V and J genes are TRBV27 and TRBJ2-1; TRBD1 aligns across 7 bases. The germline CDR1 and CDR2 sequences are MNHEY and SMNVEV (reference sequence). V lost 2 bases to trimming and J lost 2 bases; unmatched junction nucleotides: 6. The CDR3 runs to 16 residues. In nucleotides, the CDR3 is TGTGCCAGCAGTTTAATCGGCCAGGGGGCCTACAATGAGCAGTTCTTC. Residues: CASSLIGQGAYNEQFF.

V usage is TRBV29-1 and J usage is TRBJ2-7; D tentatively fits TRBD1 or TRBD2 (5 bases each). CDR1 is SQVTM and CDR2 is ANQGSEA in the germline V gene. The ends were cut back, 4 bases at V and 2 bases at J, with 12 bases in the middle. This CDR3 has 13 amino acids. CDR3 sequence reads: CSVASREPYEQYF. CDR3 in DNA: TGCAGCGTTGCATCCAGGGAGCCCTACGAGCAGTACTTC.

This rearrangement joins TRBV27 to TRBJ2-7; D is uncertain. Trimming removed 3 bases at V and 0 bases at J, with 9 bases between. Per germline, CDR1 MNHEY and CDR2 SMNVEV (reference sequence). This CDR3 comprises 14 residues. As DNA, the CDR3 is TGTGCCAGCAGTTTCCGAAGGAGCTCCTACGAGCAGTACTTC. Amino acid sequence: CASSFRRSSYEQYF.

The DNA for the CDR3 is TGCGCCAGCAGCCCTGGAGGGGTAGATGAGCAGTTCTTC. Encoded protein: CASSPGGVDEQFF. The rearrangement links TRBV4-1 to TRBJ2-1; D may be TRBD2 (6 bases). This CDR3 spans 13 amino acids. Germline values: CDR1 MGHRA, CDR2 YSYEKL. The ends were cut back, 4 bases at V and 8 bases at J, with 12 bases in the middle.

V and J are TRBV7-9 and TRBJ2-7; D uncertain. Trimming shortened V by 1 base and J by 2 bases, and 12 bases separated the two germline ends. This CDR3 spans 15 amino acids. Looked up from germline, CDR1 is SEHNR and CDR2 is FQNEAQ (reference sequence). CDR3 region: CASSLDRPPAYEQYF. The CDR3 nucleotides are TGTGCCAGCAGCTTAGATAGGCCTCCTGCCTACGAGCAGTACTTC.

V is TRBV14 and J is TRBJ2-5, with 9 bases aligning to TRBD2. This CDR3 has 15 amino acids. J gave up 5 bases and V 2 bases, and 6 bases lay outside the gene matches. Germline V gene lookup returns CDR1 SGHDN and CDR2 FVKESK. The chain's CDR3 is CASSQLSAGGETQYF. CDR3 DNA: TGTGCCAGCAGCCAACTATCTGCGGGAGGGGAGACCCAGTACTTC.

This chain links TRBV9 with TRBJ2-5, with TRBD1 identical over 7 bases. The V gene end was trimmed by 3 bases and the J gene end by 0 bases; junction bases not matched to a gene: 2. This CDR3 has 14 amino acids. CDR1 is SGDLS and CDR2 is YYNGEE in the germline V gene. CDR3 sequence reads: CASSAGQNQETQYF. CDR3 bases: TGTGCCAGCAGCGCGGGACAGAACCAAGAGACCCAGTACTTC.

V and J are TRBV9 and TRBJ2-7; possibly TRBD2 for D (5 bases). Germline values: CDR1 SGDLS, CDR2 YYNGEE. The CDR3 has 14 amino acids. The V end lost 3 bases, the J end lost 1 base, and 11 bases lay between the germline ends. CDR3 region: CASSGPGLSYEQYF. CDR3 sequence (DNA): TGTGCCAGCAGCGGTCCGGGGTTATCCTACGAGCAGTACTTC.

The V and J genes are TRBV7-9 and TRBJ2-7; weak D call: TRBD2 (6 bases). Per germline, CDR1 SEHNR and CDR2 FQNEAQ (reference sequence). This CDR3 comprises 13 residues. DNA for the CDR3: TGTGCATCAAGCCCGTCGCGGGACTACGAGCAGTACTTC. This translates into CASSPSRDYEQYF.

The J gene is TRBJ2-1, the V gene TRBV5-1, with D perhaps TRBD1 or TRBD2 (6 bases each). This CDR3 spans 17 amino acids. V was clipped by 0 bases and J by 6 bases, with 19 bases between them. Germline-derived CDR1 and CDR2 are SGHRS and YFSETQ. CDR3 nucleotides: TGCGCCAGCAGCTTGGGGCTGGGGGGCGTCCCGGCCAATGAGCAGTTCTTC. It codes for CASSLGLGGVPANEQFF.

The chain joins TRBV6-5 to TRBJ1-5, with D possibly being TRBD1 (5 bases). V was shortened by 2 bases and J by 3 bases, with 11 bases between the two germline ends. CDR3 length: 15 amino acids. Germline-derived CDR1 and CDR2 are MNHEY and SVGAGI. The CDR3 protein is CASSYDGQLNQPQHF. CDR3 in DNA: TGTGCCAGCAGTTACGACGGACAACTCAATCAGCCCCAGCATTTT.

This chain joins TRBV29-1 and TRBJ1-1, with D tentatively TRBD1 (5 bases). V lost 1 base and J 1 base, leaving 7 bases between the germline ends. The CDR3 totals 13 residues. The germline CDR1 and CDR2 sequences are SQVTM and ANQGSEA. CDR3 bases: TGCAGCGTTGAAGGGACACCGAACACTGAAGCTTTCTTT. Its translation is CSVEGTPNTEAFF.

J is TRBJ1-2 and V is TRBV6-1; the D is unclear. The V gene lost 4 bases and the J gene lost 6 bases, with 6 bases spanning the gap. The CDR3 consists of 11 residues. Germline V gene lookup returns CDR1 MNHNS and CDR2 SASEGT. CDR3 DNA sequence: TGTGCCAGCAGTGTAGTAGATGGCTACACCTTC. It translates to CASSVVDGYTF.

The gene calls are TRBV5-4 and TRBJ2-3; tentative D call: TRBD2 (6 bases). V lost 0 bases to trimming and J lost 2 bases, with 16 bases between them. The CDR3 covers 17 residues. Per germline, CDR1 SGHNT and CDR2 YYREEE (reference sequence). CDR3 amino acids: CASSLAGLTYSTDTQYF. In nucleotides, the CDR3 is TGTGCCAGCAGCTTGGCGGGACTTACCTATTCCACAGATACGCAGTATTTT.

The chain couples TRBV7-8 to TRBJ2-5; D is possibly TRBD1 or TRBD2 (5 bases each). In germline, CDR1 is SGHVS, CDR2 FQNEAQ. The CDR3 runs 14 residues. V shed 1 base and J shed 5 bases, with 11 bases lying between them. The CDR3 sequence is CASSLVGDLETQYF. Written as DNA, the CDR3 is TGTGCCAGCAGCTTAGTGGGGGATTTGGAGACCCAGTACTTC.

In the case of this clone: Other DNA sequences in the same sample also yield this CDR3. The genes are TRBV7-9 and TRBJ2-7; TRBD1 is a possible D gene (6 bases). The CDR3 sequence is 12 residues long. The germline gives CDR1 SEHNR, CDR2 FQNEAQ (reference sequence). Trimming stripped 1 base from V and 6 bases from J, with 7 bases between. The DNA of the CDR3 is TGTGCCAGCAGCTTAGGAGGGGGCGAGCAGTACTTC. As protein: CASSLGGGEQYF.

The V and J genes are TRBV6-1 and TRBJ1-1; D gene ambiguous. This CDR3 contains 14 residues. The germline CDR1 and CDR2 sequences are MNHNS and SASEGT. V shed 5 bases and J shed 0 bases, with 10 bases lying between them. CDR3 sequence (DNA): TGTGCCAGCAGTCTCACGATAATGAACACTGAAGCTTTCTTT. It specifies CASSLTIMNTEAFF.

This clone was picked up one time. CDR3 sequence reads: CATASLQGRREQYF. The CDR3 DNA reads as TGTGCCACAGCCTCGTTACAGGGTAGGAGGGAGCAGTACTTC. This chain joins TRBV15 and TRBJ2-7, with D maybe TRBD1 (6 bases). The CDR3 length is 14 residues. V lost 9 bases and J 7 bases, leaving 22 bases between the germline ends. Germline CDR1 reads LNHNV; CDR2 reads YYDKDF (reference sequence).

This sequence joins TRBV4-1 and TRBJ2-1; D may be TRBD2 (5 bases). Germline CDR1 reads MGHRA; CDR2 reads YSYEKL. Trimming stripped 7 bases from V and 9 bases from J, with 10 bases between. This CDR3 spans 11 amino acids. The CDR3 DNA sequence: TGCGCCAGCAACGGGGTGGGTGAGCAGTTCTTC. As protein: CASNGVGEQFF.

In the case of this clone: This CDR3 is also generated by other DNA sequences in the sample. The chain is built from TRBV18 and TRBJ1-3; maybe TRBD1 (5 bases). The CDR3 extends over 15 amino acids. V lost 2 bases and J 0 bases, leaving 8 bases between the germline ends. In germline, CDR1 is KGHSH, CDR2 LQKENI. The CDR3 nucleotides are TGTGCCAGCTCACCAGACACAGGCTCTGGAAACACCATATATTTT. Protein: CASSPDTGSGNTIYF.

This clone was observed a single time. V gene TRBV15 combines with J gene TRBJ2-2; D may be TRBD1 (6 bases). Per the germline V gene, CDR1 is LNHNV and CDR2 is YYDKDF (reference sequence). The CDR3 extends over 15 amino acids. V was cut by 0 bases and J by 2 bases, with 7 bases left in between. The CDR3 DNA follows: TGTGCCACCAGCAGAGATGGGGGCAACACCGGGGAGCTGTTTTTT. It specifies CATSRDGGNTGELFF.

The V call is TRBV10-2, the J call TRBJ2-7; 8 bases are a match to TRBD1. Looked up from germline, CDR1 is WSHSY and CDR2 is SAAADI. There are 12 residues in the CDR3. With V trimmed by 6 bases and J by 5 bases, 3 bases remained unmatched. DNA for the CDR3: TGCGCCAGCAGCCAGGACAGGGACGAGCAGTACTTC. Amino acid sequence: CASSQDRDEQYF.

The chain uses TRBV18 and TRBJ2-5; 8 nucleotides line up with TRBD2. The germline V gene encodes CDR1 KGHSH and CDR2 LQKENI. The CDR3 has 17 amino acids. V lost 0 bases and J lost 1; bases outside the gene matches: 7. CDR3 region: CASSPPGGRHLQETQYF. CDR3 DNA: TGTGCCAGCTCACCACCGGGCGGGAGGCACCTCCAAGAGACCCAGTACTTC.

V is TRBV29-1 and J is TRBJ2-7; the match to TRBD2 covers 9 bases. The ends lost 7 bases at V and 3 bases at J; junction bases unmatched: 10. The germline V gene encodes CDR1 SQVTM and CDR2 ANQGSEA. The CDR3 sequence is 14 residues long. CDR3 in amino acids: CSATPGLANYEQYF. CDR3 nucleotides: TGCAGCGCCACGCCGGGACTAGCTAACTACGAGCAGTACTTC.

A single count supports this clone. The CDR3 nucleotides are TGTGCCAGCAGTCGGACAGGGGGGGGGACCTACGAGCAGTACTTC. It is translated as CASSRTGGGTYEQYF. V gene TRBV28 combines with J gene TRBJ2-7; 10 bases align to TRBD1. The CDR3 extends over 15 amino acids. The germline V gene encodes CDR1 MDHEN and CDR2 SYDVKM. The J segment lost 2 bases and the V segment lost 5 bases, leaving 6 bases of the junction unmatched.